This TCR beta chain was observed in a study of blood T cell repertoires in COVID-19. Across the study: Some COVID-19 samples were acute and others convalescent; all came from the United States, Italy and Spain.

This clone was seen a single time. Germline-derived CDR1 and CDR2 are LGHDT and YNNKEL (reference sequence). The CDR3 totals 15 residues. V was clipped by 4 bases and J by 4 bases; unmatched bases: 10. The age range of participants was about 18 to 89 years, with residence in about 25 US areas. Clinical history as reported by participants underpinned cohort assignment. TCRdb's copy holds only in-frame clones and misses some; the assay was immunoSEQ multiplex PCR. The profile covers fewer than 300,000 clones, with 70% to 90% appearing a single time and 3.5% to 4.5% taken by the ten largest. This receptor was taken from a woman aged 25 to 39 who had recovered from COVID-19. The V call is TRBV3-1 (or the pseudogene TRBV3-2), the J call TRBJ2-7; 7 bases match TRBD1. Sample: PBMCs or T cells enriched from blood (not recorded which). CDR3 nucleotides: TGTGCCAGCAGCCTACTGGCAGGGGGAATTTACGAGCAGTACTTC. Amino acid sequence: CASSLLAGGIYEQYF.